This T cell receptor (beta chain) stems from a study of OX40 agonist ivuxolimab in advanced cancers. Turning to the study itself: Patients in the trial were receiving intravenous ivuxolimab every 2 weeks, at doses of 0.01 to 10 mg/kg. The eligibility criteria allowed prior anti-PD-1, anti-PD-L1 or anti-CTLA-4 therapy, and about 40% had some.

Sequencing used immunoSEQ multiplex PCR; TCRdb keeps in-frame clones, though not all of them. The top ten clones hold over 0.35% of a sample with just under 75,000 clones, 80% to 95% of them seen once. There are 15 residues in the CDR3. In germline, CDR1 is MGHDK, CDR2 SYGVNS. V was trimmed by 6 bases and J by 6 bases, leaving 20 bases between them. The source of this sequence is an adult with an advanced solid tumor such as melanoma, head and neck, liver or kidney cancer. The chain has TRBV25-1 and TRBJ1-2, with a weak D call TRBD1 (5 bases). The material was CD4+ or CD8+ T cells sorted from blood, obtained in a trial of the OX40 agonist ivuxolimab. CDR3 protein: CASRQMGDGDDGYTF. As DNA, the CDR3 is TGTGCCAGCAGACAGATGGGGGACGGAGATGATGGCTACACCTTC.